This TCR beta chain was documented in a study of cytotoxic CD8 clonotypes in ibrutinib-treated CLL. Per the germline V gene, CDR1 is WNHNN and CDR2 is SYGVQD (reference sequence). Trimming left V 6 bases short and J 0 bases short, with 17 bases between. This CDR3 is built from 16 residues. Whole-study results and caveats: Clonality was elevated at ibrutinib response and had returned toward baseline at progression.

As concerns this clone: Its cognate antigen is unknown.

Investigators sought sequencing depths of between 1 in 200,000 and 1 in 1 million T cells. TCRdb keeps only in-frame clones here, not all; method: immunoSEQ multiplex PCR. The repertoire has about 200,000 clones, more than 75% of them found once; the top ten carry more than 9.5%. This TCR derives from a human donor with chronic lymphocytic leukemia. Sequencing was performed on PBMCs, taken after 12 months of ibrutinib treatment. The chain has TRBV10-1 and TRBJ1-1; D is unresolved. CDR3 sequence (DNA): TGCGCCAGCAGCGACGCTCAAGACATTCTGAACACTGAAGCTTTCTTT. Residues: CASSDAQDILNTEAFF.